The entry that follows covers one T cell receptor (beta chain) sequence. The target of this receptor is not known. The data originate from a study of T cell clusters in autoimmune cytopenias (dated by TCRdb to the late 2010s). In the study overall: Per sample, TRB sequencing gave a median depth of around 53,000 reads and a median of around 2,400 distinct TRB clonotypes. The study aimed to test whether autoimmune cytopenia patients carry a disease-specific immune repertoire signature usable as a blood-based biomarker. Alongside healthy, CLL and autoimmune hepatitis controls, autoimmune cytopenia patients had their peripheral blood TRB and IGH repertoires sequenced at active disease and again during treatment follow-up. The investigation overall reported the following: The TRB repertoire shifts, including less even repertoires in secondary cytopenia and CLL, mostly reflected lymphoma bias and not autoimmunity. The T cell clusters were defined only in silico, and the functional role of the clusters still needed to be validated experimentally. Almost three-fold more exclusive TRB clusters were observed in healthy donors than in active autoimmune hepatitis patients, consistent with an autoimmunity-wide signature. GLIPH suggested that primary autoimmune cytopenia patients lacked physiological T cell clusters: 50 to 55 clusters were exclusive to healthy donors versus fewer than 20 exclusive to patients. The cluster-lack signature was not seen for secondary cytopenia versus CLL, apparently masked by the dominant lymphoma-associated repertoire.

According to the germline V gene (reference sequence), CDR1 reads SGHKS and CDR2 reads YYEKEE. From the cysteine through the phenylalanine, the CDR3 covers 16 amino acids. The DNA sequence is not available. Each sample's TRB amplification started from 250 ng of peripheral blood genomic DNA, which corresponds to some 41,000 genome equivalents. TRB rearrangements were amplified by multiplex PCR using a touch-down protocol with TRB-A and TRB-B primer pools mixed in one tube. Illumina adapters and sample indices were added to the amplicons through two consecutive PCR reactions performed with Phusion HS II polymerase. The amplicons were purified from gel with the NucleoSpin Gel and PCR Clean-up kit, after which the amplicons were quantified by Qubit and checked for quality on an Agilent 2100 Bioanalyzer. Sequencing of the libraries was done on an Illumina MiSeq with paired-end, single-indexed, 600-cycle runs. Per the original workflow: MiXCR version 2.1.12, together with the default MiXCR reference library, was used to align and assemble the TRB reads. A clone was defined by each unique CDR3 nucleotide sequence, and the analysis included only productive sequences with two or more reads. Repertoire diversity was assessed with alpha-parameterized diversity profiles (alpha 0 to 5), including the Shannon (alpha 1) and Simpson (alpha 2) indices, which were computed with an R script. The tcR package was used to compute combinatorial TRB VJ usage, which was then compared between cohorts by principal component analysis with ade4. TCRbeta CDR3s were clustered with GLIPH on cohort pairs matched by age and read depth, and cluster frequencies were compared by Wilcoxon test. Through TCRdb reprocessing, the reads give one entry per CDR3 protein sequence; DNA is omitted. These V and J calls originate from TCRdb's pipeline instead of the authors' own analysis. The sample's records list under 7,500 distinct CDR3 sequences. Of the sample, less than 30% falls within the top ten clones.

The sample comprised peripheral blood. The V and J genes are TRBV5-5 and TRBJ2-7; the TCRdb D gene call, TRBD2, has no DNA to confirm it. This receptor was taken from a human donor with an autoimmune cytopenia or autoimmune hepatitis (not recorded which). This receptor carries the CDR3 CASRWRRDGPSYEQYF. With the rest looked up from the reference TRBV5-5 and TRBJ2-7 genes rather than sequenced, the full variable domain is DAGVTQSPTHLIKTRGQQVTLRCSPISGHKSVSWYQQVLGQGPQFIFQYYEKEERGRGNFPDRFSARQFPNYSSELNVNALLLGDSALYLCASRWRRDGPSYEQYFGPGTRLTVT.